This T cell receptor (beta chain) stems from a study of response to subunit inactivated influenza vaccine. The V end was cut by 3 bases, the J end by 2 bases, with 10 bases between. The CDR3 contains 13 residues. CDR1 and CDR2 from the germline V gene are DFQATT and SNEGSKA (reference sequence). Notes on the study in general: A suggestion made by the authors is that each seasonal influenza vaccination recruits few new T cells.

In regard to this clonotype: The target antigen is unknown.

MiXCR, applied by TCRdb to the RT-PCR reads, yields one record per CDR3 protein. Among some 500,000 distinct CDR3 sequences listed, about 25% were seen once. The rearrangement joins TRBV20-1 to TRBJ1-2, with a possible D match to TRBD1 (5 bases). The receptor comes from a man in his fifties or sixties who received an inactivated influenza vaccine. Sequences were derived from CD4+ T cells sorted from PBMCs, sampled roughly 5 days after vaccination. As DNA, the CDR3 is TGCAGTGCTAGCGGGACTGAGAACTATGGCTACACCTTC. Residues: CSASGTENYGYTF.